The 13 T cell receptor beta chains reported below all come from one sample, sequenced in a study of blood T cell repertoires in COVID-19. Here immunoSEQ multiplex PCR was the method, and the copy in TCRdb shows in-frame clones only, minus some. Among 65,000 to 95,000 clones listed, around nine tenths were seen once. Sequencing input: peripheral blood. The source is a man aged 25-40 years with acute or convalescent COVID-19.

This clone showed up just once. CDR3 DNA sequence: TGCGCCAGCAGCAACCGGGACAGCCGAAATGAAAAACTGTTTTTT. This translates into CASSNRDSRNEKLFF. The chain recombines TRBV5-1 with TRBJ1-4; 7 bases fit TRBD1. Unmatched junction bases numbered 8, after V lost 4 bases and J lost 5 bases. CDR3 length equals 15 residues. Per germline, CDR1 SGHRS and CDR2 YFSETQ.

The rearrangement links TRBV4-1 to TRBJ1-6; TRBD1 agrees at 7 bases. This CDR3 spans 17 amino acids. V dropped 1 base and J dropped 5; count of bases not matched to a gene: 8. Germline CDR1 reads MGHRA; CDR2 reads YSYEKL. DNA of the CDR3: TGCGCCAGCAGCCAAGCTTGGGCGGGGACAGATAATTCACCCCTCCACTTT. Encoded protein: CASSQAWAGTDNSPLHF.

The chain couples TRBV6-2 or TRBV6-3 to TRBJ2-2; the D is unclear. CDR1 MNHEY and CDR2 SVGEGT come from the germline V gene. This CDR3 is built from 11 residues. V lost 3 bases and J lost 7, with 3 bases in between. CDR3 sequence (DNA): TGTGCCAGCAGTTATTACGGGGAGCTGTTTTTT. It is translated as CASSYYGELFF.

V is TRBV6-5 and J is TRBJ2-1; 11 bases match TRBD2. The CDR3 has 15 residues. Trimming took 8 bases from V and 9 from J; bases not matched to a gene: 12. Germline V gene data show CDR1 as MNHEY and CDR2 as SVGAGI. For the CDR3, the DNA is TGTGCCAGCGGGGGGGTGGGACTAGCGGAGCCTGAGCAGTTCTTC. It codes for CASGGVGLAEPEQFF.

The rearrangement joins TRBV3-1 (or the pseudogene TRBV3-2) to TRBJ1-2; the match to TRBD1 covers 8 bases. CDR3 length: 17 residues. CDR1 LGHDT and CDR2 YNNKEL come from the germline V gene (reference sequence). V lost 4 bases to trimming and J lost 8 bases; unmatched junction nucleotides: 18. The CDR3 DNA is TGTGCCAGCAGCCCACAAGTACGGGCAGGGGGCGGGCAAGGCTACACCTTC. Residues: CASSPQVRAGGGQGYTF.

V gene TRBV25-1 combines with J gene TRBJ2-2; the match to TRBD2 covers 8 bases. V shed 7 bases, J shed 2 bases, and the junction held 12 bases outside the gene matches. This CDR3 is 17 amino acids long. CDR1 MGHDK and CDR2 SYGVNS come from the germline V gene. The CDR3 sequence is CASKHSGIGVNTGELFF. The CDR3 coding sequence is TGTGCCAGCAAACATAGCGGGATTGGGGTTAACACCGGGGAGCTGTTTTTT. The full variable domain, completed using reference TRBV25-1 and TRBJ2-2, is EADIYQTPRYLVIGTGKKITLECSQTMGHDKMYWYQQDPGMELHLIHYSYGVNSTEKGDLSSESTVSRIRTEHFPLTLESARPSHTSQYLCASKHSGIGVNTGELFFGEGSRLTVL.

J is TRBJ2-7 and V is TRBV5-4; TRBD1 is a possible D gene (5 bases). V was clipped by 2 bases and J by 4 bases, with 10 bases between them. The germline V gene encodes CDR1 SGHNT and CDR2 YYREEE (reference sequence). This CDR3 spans 13 amino acids. CDR3 sequence reads: CASSLAGWYEQYF. The CDR3 nucleotides read TGTGCCAGCAGCTTAGCAGGGTGGTACGAGCAGTACTTC.

The V call is TRBV19, the J call TRBJ1-1; weak D call: TRBD1 (6 bases). This CDR3 is built from 13 residues. The V gene's germline CDR1 is LNHDA and CDR2 SQIVND (reference sequence). The V and J ends lost 10 bases and 2 bases respectively, with 14 bases between them. CDR3 amino acids: CATQGFRNTEAFF. DNA of the CDR3: TGTGCCACTCAGGGGTTCCGAAACACTGAAGCTTTCTTT.

The J gene is TRBJ1-5, the V gene TRBV30, with 9 bases that match TRBD1. CDR3 size: 14 residues. Germline V gives CDR1 GTSNPN, CDR2 SVGIG (reference sequence). V shed 3 bases and J 3 bases; nucleotides not matched to a gene: 3. The CDR3 region is CAWRDRGANQPQHF. The CDR3 DNA reads TGTGCCTGGAGGGACAGGGGTGCCAATCAGCCCCAGCATTTT.

This clone is a singleton in its sample. The chain carries TRBV7-2 and TRBJ1-1; the match to TRBD1 covers 9 bases. CDR1 SGHTA and CDR2 FQGNSA come from the germline V gene. The CDR3 covers 15 residues. V shed 5 bases and J 10 bases; nucleotides not matched to a gene: 14. In DNA, the CDR3 is TGTGCCAGCAGCGCGCGCCGGGACAGGGCCTCGGGAGCTTTCTTT. This codes for CASSARRDRASGAFF.

A single count supports this clone. The sample holds other DNA sequences that translate to the same CDR3. This chain joins TRBV28 and TRBJ1-1; a weak D match, TRBD1 (5 bases). V was clipped by 1 base and J by 4 bases, with 7 bases between them. CDR1 MDHEN and CDR2 SYDVKM come from the germline V gene. The CDR3 sequence is 13 residues long. CDR3 DNA sequence: TGTGCCAGCAGTTTATCCGGGGGCACTGAAGCTTTCTTT. It codes for CASSLSGGTEAFF.

V usage is TRBV3-1 (or the pseudogene TRBV3-2) and J usage is TRBJ1-1, with D possibly TRBD1 on 6 matching bases. With 4 bases removed from V and 1 base from J, the gap between germline ends came to 13 bases. Germline V gene lookup returns CDR1 LGHDT and CDR2 YNNKEL (reference sequence). The CDR3 covers 15 residues. The CDR3, as DNA: TGTGCCAGCAGCCCACGGGGACAAACGAACACTGAAGCTTTCTTT. Protein product: CASSPRGQTNTEAFF.

This clone is a singleton in its sample. This sequence joins TRBV23-1 and TRBJ1-1, with 7 bases that match TRBD1. TRBV23-1 is treated as an ORF (open reading frame) with a function not yet certain. Germline trimming cut 6 bases from V and 10 bases from J; bases unmatched to any gene: 14. The CDR3 runs to 14 residues. CDR3 protein: CASRAQGKTGIAFF. The CDR3 region has the DNA TGCGCCAGCAGGGCCCAGGGGAAGACAGGGATAGCTTTCTTT.